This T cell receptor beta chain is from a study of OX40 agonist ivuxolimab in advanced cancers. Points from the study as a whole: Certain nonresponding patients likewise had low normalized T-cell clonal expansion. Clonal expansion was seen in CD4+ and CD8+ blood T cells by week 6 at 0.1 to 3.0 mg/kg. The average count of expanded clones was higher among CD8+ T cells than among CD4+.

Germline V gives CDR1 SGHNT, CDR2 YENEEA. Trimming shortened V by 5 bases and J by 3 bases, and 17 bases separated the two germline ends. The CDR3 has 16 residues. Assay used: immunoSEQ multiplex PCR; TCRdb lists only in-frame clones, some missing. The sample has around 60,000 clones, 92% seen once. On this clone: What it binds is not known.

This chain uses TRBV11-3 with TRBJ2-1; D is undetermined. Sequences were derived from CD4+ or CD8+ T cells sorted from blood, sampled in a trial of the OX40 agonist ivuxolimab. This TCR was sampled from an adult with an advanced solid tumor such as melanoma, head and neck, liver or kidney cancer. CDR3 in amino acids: CASSHSLSINYNEQFF. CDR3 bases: TGTGCCAGCAGCCACAGCTTATCTATTAACTACAATGAGCAGTTCTTC.